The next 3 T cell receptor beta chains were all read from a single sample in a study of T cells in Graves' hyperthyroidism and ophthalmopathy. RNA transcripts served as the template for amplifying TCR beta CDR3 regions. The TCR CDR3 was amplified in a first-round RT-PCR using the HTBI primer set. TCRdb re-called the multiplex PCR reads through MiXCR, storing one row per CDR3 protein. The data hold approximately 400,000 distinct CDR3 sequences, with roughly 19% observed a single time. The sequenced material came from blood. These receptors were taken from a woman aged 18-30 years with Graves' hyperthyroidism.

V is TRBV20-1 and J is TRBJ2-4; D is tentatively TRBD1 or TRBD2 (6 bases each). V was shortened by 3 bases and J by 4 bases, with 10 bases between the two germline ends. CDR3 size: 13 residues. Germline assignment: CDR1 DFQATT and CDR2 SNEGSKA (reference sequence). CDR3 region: CSASPGAKNIQYF. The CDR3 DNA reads TGCAGTGCTAGCCCGGGGGCGAAAAACATTCAGTACTTC.

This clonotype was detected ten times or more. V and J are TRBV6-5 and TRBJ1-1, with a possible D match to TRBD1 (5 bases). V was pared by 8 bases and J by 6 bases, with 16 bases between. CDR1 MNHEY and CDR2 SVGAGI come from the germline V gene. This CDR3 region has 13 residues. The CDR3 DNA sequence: TGTGCCAGCCGGAAAGGGGTAGAAGCTGAAGCTTTCTTT. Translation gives CASRKGVEAEAFF.

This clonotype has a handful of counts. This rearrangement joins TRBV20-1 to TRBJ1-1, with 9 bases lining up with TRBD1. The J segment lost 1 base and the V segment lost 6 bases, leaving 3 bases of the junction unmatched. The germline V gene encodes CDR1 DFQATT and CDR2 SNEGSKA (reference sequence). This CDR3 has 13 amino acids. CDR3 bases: TGCAGTGCCCGACAGGGGGGGAACACTGAAGCTTTCTTT. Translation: CSARQGGNTEAFF.